This passage covers 25 T cell receptor beta chains from one sample sequenced in a study of blood T cell repertoires in COVID-19. Some clones are missing from TCRdb's copy, which holds only in-frame ones; the method was immunoSEQ multiplex PCR. This sample has under 200,000 clones, with 80% to 90% found just once. Sequenced sample: peripheral blood. The receptors stem from a woman aged 80 or over with acute or convalescent COVID-19.

This chain connects TRBV7-2 to TRBJ2-1; the D gene is possibly TRBD1 (6 bases). The V gene's germline CDR1 is SGHTA and CDR2 FQGNSA. The CDR3 is 14 amino acids. V was shortened by 4 bases and J by 5 bases, with 12 bases between the two germline ends. The CDR3 protein is CASSYDRFNNEQFF. The CDR3 DNA is TGTGCCAGCAGCTACGACAGGTTTAACAATGAGCAGTTCTTC.

Only one count was recorded for this clone. The V and J genes are TRBV9 and TRBJ1-3; D remains ambiguous. Deletions cut 4 bases from V and 3 bases from J, with 11 bases between. The CDR3 has 14 amino acids. From germline, CDR1 is SGDLS and CDR2 YYNGEE. The CDR3 bases are TGTGCCAGCAGCAATACCGCGGATGGAAACACCATATATTTT. Translation: CASSNTADGNTIYF.

This chain uses TRBV28 with TRBJ2-2, with no clear D. The CDR3 runs to 15 residues. V was cut by 5 bases and J by 1 base, with 11 bases left in between. CDR1 MDHEN and CDR2 SYDVKM come from the germline V gene. The CDR3 DNA reads TGTGCCAGCAGTGTTCCTAGTCTGAACACCGGGGAGCTGTTTTTT. Translation gives CASSVPSLNTGELFF. The full variable domain, with the rest looked up from reference TRBV28 and TRBJ2-2, is DVKVTQSSRYLVKRTGEKVFLECVQDMDHENMFWYRQDPGLGLRLIYFSYDVKMKEKGDIPEGYSVSREKKERFSLILESASTNQTSMYLCASSVPSLNTGELFFGEGSRLTVL.

The chain joins TRBV3-1 (or the pseudogene TRBV3-2) to TRBJ2-7; 11 bases are a match to TRBD2. V lost 4 bases, J lost 2 bases, and 4 bases stayed unmatched. Germline V lookup: CDR1 LGHDT, CDR2 YNNKEL (reference sequence). The length of the CDR3 is 15 residues. The CDR3 DNA reads TGTGCCAGCAGCCGGCCGGGACTAGCGGCCTACGAGCAGTACTTC. It codes for CASSRPGLAAYEQYF.

The rearrangement links TRBV6-5 to TRBJ2-2; no clear D gene. The length of the CDR3 is 13 residues. The germline V gene has CDR1 MNHEY and CDR2 SVGAGI. Trimming took off 1 base at V and 6 bases at J, with 6 bases between the two ends. CDR3 bases: TGTGCCAGCAGTTACTACGAGGCCGGGGAGCTGTTTTTT. It is translated as CASSYYEAGELFF.

In its sample, this clone was seen once. The chain carries TRBV6-2 or TRBV6-3 and TRBJ1-5, with 10 bases matching TRBD1. This CDR3 contains 17 residues. J gave up 10 bases and V 0 bases, and 12 bases lay outside the gene matches. CDR1 is MNHEY and CDR2 is SVGEGT in the germline V gene. CDR3 nucleotide sequence: TGTGCCAGCAGTTACTCCTTTGGGGGGACAGGGGTTTATCCCCAGCATTTT. Protein sequence: CASSYSFGGTGVYPQHF.

The genes are TRBV18 and TRBJ2-2; tentatively, D is TRBD1 (5 bases). CDR3 length equals 15 residues. CDR1 and CDR2 from the germline V gene are KGHSH and LQKENI. The ends were cut back, 3 bases at V and 2 bases at J, with 10 bases in the middle. For the CDR3, the DNA is TGTGCCAGCTCACCTTCCAGGGCTAACACCGGGGAGCTGTTTTTT. It translates to CASSPSRANTGELFF.

This clone came up a few times. Other DNA sequences in this sample translate to the same CDR3. This sequence joins TRBV7-3 and TRBJ2-3; the D gene is possibly TRBD2 (5 bases). From germline, CDR1 is SGHTA and CDR2 FQGTGA. The V end lost 2 bases, the J end lost 4 bases, and 10 bases lay between the germline ends. This CDR3 region has 14 residues. The CDR3 reads CASSLGLAPDTQYF. In DNA form, the CDR3 reads TGTGCCAGCAGCTTAGGGCTAGCCCCAGATACGCAGTATTTT.

The chain couples TRBV7-2 to TRBJ2-5; tentative D call: TRBD2 (7 bases). CDR3 length: 16 amino acids. V was shortened by 1 base and J by 5 bases, with 17 bases between the two germline ends. CDR1 SGHTA and CDR2 FQGNSA come from the germline V gene. The CDR3 loop reads CASSLGIGGLWETQYF. The CDR3 DNA reads TGTGCCAGCAGCTTAGGAATCGGGGGGCTGTGGGAGACCCAGTACTTC.

V gene TRBV10-3 combines with J gene TRBJ2-1; TRBD1 matches at 9 bases. The CDR3 is 15 amino acids. V gave up 7 bases and J gave up 7 bases; unmatched junction bases: 11. Germline V gives CDR1 ENHRY, CDR2 SYGVKD. The CDR3 region is CAINKPGQGMNEQFF. In DNA, the CDR3 is TGTGCCATCAACAAACCGGGACAGGGTATGAATGAGCAGTTCTTC.

The rearrangement uses TRBV5-1 and TRBJ1-2; 7 bases are a match to TRBD1. The germline CDR1 and CDR2 sequences are SGHRS and YFSETQ. Germline trimming cut 0 bases from V and 6 bases from J; bases unmatched to any gene: 8. This CDR3 is built from 15 residues. CDR3: CASSLGAGGPHGYTF. The CDR3 DNA follows: TGCGCCAGCAGCTTGGGTGCAGGGGGACCCCATGGCTACACCTTC.

This clone appeared a single time. V usage is TRBV5-6 and J usage is TRBJ2-5; no definite D call. V was shortened by 2 bases and J by 2 bases, with 10 bases between the two germline ends. The CDR3 extends over 14 amino acids. Germline V gene sequence: CDR1 SGHDT, CDR2 YYEEEE. In DNA form, the CDR3 reads TGTGCCAGCAGCTTCGGGTTCGATCAAGAGACCCAGTACTTC. This encodes CASSFGFDQETQYF.

The V call is TRBV6-6, the J call TRBJ2-7; the D is unclear. Germline V gene data show CDR1 as MNHNY and CDR2 as SVGAGI (reference sequence). Trimming pared 6 bases from V and 0 bases from J, leaving 6 bases between. The CDR3 runs to 12 residues. Written as DNA, the CDR3 is TGTGCCAGCAGGGCAGGCTCCTACGAGCAGTACTTC. This translates into CASRAGSYEQYF.

This chain links TRBV19 with TRBJ1-3; 7 bases fit TRBD1. The CDR3 is 18 amino acids. The J segment lost 3 bases and the V segment lost 3 bases, leaving 14 bases of the junction unmatched. Germline lookup yields CDR1 LNHDA and CDR2 SQIVND (reference sequence). The CDR3 sequence is CASSMRGQHAFGGNTIYF. The CDR3 nucleotides are TGTGCCAGTAGTATGCGGGGACAGCATGCGTTTGGTGGAAACACCATATATTTT.

The chain links TRBV23-1 to TRBJ1-3; D is perhaps TRBD1 (5 bases). TRBV23-1 is noted as an ORF with a role that remains uncertain. Trimming shortened V by 4 bases and J by 4 bases, and 17 bases separated the two germline ends. The CDR3 is 16 amino acids. The CDR3 nucleotides read TGCGCCAGCAGTCTAATCATTCGGGCAGGGGGAAACACCATATATTTT. Amino acid sequence: CASSLIIRAGGNTIYF.

The genes are TRBV19 and TRBJ2-5, with D perhaps TRBD2 (6 bases). V shed 6 bases and J shed 1 base, with 15 bases lying between them. Germline V gene sequence: CDR1 LNHDA, CDR2 SQIVND (reference sequence). The CDR3 runs 15 residues. CDR3 residues: CASRGPSATQETQYF. In nucleotides, the CDR3 is TGTGCCAGTAGGGGGCCTAGCGCAACCCAAGAGACCCAGTACTTC.

CDR3 sequence (DNA): TGTGCCATCAGGCCCACCACGGGGGAGGACTACGGTGAGCAGTTCTTC. Its translation is CAIRPTTGEDYGEQFF. The J gene is TRBJ2-1, the V gene TRBV10-3, with D perhaps matching TRBD2 (6 bases). Per germline, CDR1 ENHRY and CDR2 SYGVKD. This CDR3 contains 16 residues. V was cut by 6 bases and J by 9 bases, with 24 bases left in between.

The chain uses TRBV7-9 and TRBJ1-5; D ambiguous. The germline CDR1 and CDR2 sequences are SEHNR and FQNEAQ (reference sequence). The CDR3 spans 13 residues. With 2 bases removed from V and 11 bases from J, the gap between germline ends came to 13 bases. CDR3 in DNA: TGTGCCAGCAGCTTACCCAGCGGAGGTTCCCAGCATTTT. It encodes CASSLPSGGSQHF.

The chain carries TRBV6-2 or TRBV6-3 and TRBJ1-5; D is unclear. With 6 bases removed from V and 0 bases from J, the gap between germline ends came to 12 bases. The CDR3 sequence is 15 residues long. The V gene's germline CDR1 is MNHEY and CDR2 SVGEGT. The CDR3: CASSEQRYSNQPQHF. The DNA for the CDR3 is TGTGCCAGCAGCGAACAGCGGTATAGCAATCAGCCCCAGCATTTT.

This clone showed up just once. Within the sample, other DNA sequences also encode this same CDR3. V is TRBV12-3 or TRBV12-4 and J is TRBJ1-2, with D maybe TRBD1 (5 bases). The CDR3 is 13 amino acids. The V end lost 2 bases, the J end lost 3 bases, and 7 bases lay between the germline ends. In DNA form, the CDR3 reads TGTGCCAGCAGTTTACTACAGGACTATGGCTACACCTTC. Translation: CASSLLQDYGYTF.

This sequence joins TRBV5-4 and TRBJ1-1; possibly TRBD1 for D (5 bases). The length of the CDR3 is 15 residues. Trimming removed 0 bases from V and 1 base from J, with 10 bases in between. CDR1 SGHNT and CDR2 YYREEE come from the germline V gene (reference sequence). CDR3 DNA sequence: TGTGCCAGCAGCTTGGGAGGACACAGGAACACTGAAGCTTTCTTT. Translation gives CASSLGGHRNTEAFF.

This chain uses TRBV7-6 with TRBJ1-4, with 10 bases matching TRBD1. V shed 5 bases, J shed 7 bases, and the junction held 7 bases outside the gene matches. Germline V CDR1 and CDR2: SGHVS, FNYEAQ. The CDR3 totals 15 residues. CDR3 nucleotide sequence: TGTGCCAGCAGCCGCCGGGACAGGGGCAGTGAAAAACTGTTTTTT. Translating gives CASSRRDRGSEKLFF.

With respect to this clone: The germline gene is not matched at one end of the junction; a read error may be the cause. The chain couples TRBV28 to TRBJ2-7; 7 positions match TRBD2. The CDR3 runs 12 residues. The germline CDR1 and CDR2 sequences are MDHEN and SYDVKM. CDR3 sequence: CASNIGFGDYRF. The CDR3 bases are TGTGCCAGCAATATTGGTTTCGGGGACTATCGGTTC.

This chain links TRBV7-2 with TRBJ1-2; weak D call: TRBD1 (6 bases). This CDR3 has 16 residues. Trimming cost V 3 bases and J 4 bases, with 18 bases left between them. The germline CDR1 and CDR2 sequences are SGHTA and FQGNSA. The CDR3 here is CASSLGSGVSRYGYTF. CDR3 coding DNA: TGTGCCAGCAGCTTGGGATCAGGGGTGTCTCGCTATGGCTACACCTTC.

The chain joins TRBV5-1 to TRBJ2-5; TRBD2 might be the D (6 bases). The CDR3 loop spans 14 amino acids. CDR1 and CDR2 from the germline V gene are SGHRS and YFSETQ. V lost 9 bases and J lost 5, with 20 bases in between. The CDR3 bases are TGCGCCACCACCTCCGGGAGTCCCGGGGAGACCCAGTACTTC. Protein product: CATTSGSPGETQYF.